One sample yielded the 15 T cell receptor beta chains listed below, sequenced in a study of cytomegalovirus exposure and HLA in healthy donors (dated by TCRdb to about 2017). To prepare the library, the immunoSEQ multiplex PCR assay was applied. For the multiplex PCR, a mixture combining 60 forward primers for TCR Vbeta segments and 13 reverse primers for TCR Jbeta segments was used. The immuneACCESS repertoire file appears here via TCRdb, limited to in-frame rearrangements. These files lack a portion of the clones; in checked studies, under half of the deficit traces to unresolved V genes, and the cause of the others is not known. In all, the sample holds under 150,000 clones, and roughly four fifths of those were seen once. The ten largest clones take up 0.95% to 1.5% of the sample. Sequencing input: PBMCs. These TCRs come from a girl aged 2 to 9 in good health and CMV-seronegative.

The chain uses TRBV18 and TRBJ2-2; 7 bases match TRBD1. Germline assignment: CDR1 KGHSH and CDR2 LQKENI. This CDR3 has 16 amino acids. V gave up 1 base and J gave up 1 base; unmatched junction bases: 3. CDR3 amino acids: CASSPRRQGNTGELFF. CDR3 nucleotide sequence: TGTGCCAGCTCACCACGTCGACAGGGGAACACCGGGGAGCTGTTTTTT.

This clone has more than one count but fewer than ten. V is TRBV4-1 and J is TRBJ2-6, with D maybe TRBD1 (6 bases). The CDR3 consists of 18 residues. The V end was cut by 0 bases, the J end by 4 bases, with 16 bases between. Germline CDR1 reads MGHRA; CDR2 reads YSYEKL. CDR3 loop: CASSQDWQGPSGANVLTF. Here the CDR3 DNA reads TGCGCCAGCAGCCAAGATTGGCAGGGGCCCAGCGGGGCCAACGTCCTGACTTTC.

The chain employs TRBV2 and TRBJ2-5, with 8 positions matching TRBD2. J gave up 5 bases and V 0 bases, and 14 bases lay outside the gene matches. The germline V gene encodes CDR1 SNHLY and CDR2 FYNNEI. This CDR3 comprises 18 residues. CDR3 region: CASSEAVASAGGGETQYF. The CDR3 DNA reads TGTGCCAGCAGTGAAGCGGTAGCTAGCGCGGGGGGCGGGGAGACCCAGTACTTC.

This rearrangement joins TRBV11-2 to TRBJ2-7, with TRBD2 matching over 11 bases. This CDR3 is built from 15 residues. Germline CDR1 is SGHAT and CDR2 is FQNNGV. Germline trimming cut 4 bases from V and 3 bases from J; bases unmatched to any gene: 5. CDR3 bases: TGTGCCAGCAGCTGGGGGACTAGCGGATACTACGAGCAGTACTTC. Protein sequence: CASSWGTSGYYEQYF.

J is TRBJ1-5 and V is TRBV6-1; tentatively, D is TRBD1 (5 bases). CDR1 is MNHNS and CDR2 is SASEGT in the germline V gene. Trimming removed 6 bases from V and 1 base from J, with 13 bases in between. The CDR3 is 15 amino acids. CDR3 sequence: CASSLRVDSNQPQHF. CDR3 DNA sequence: TGTGCCAGCAGCCTCAGGGTCGACAGCAATCAGCCCCAGCATTTT.

The genes are TRBV6-6 and TRBJ2-7; 8 positions agree with TRBD1. The germline V gene encodes CDR1 MNHNY and CDR2 SVGAGI (reference sequence). The CDR3 covers 13 residues. With 5 bases clipped from V and 7 bases from J, the junction kept 7 bases outside the gene matches. As DNA, the CDR3 is TGTGCCAGCAGTCTTGGACAGGGAGGAGAGCAGTACTTC. This gives the protein CASSLGQGGEQYF.

The chain is built from TRBV7-9 and TRBJ1-2; D is unclear. The CDR3 extends over 14 amino acids. Per germline, CDR1 SEHNR and CDR2 FQNEAQ (reference sequence). Trimming pared 1 base from V and 4 bases from J, leaving 10 bases between. CDR3 bases: TGTGCCAGCAGCTTAGGATCGCCCGGCTATGGCTACACCTTC. It translates to CASSLGSPGYGYTF.

The CDR3 coding sequence is TGTGCCAGCAGTTCCCACAGGGGGCGCGGGTACAATGAGCAGTTCTTC. Translated, it gives CASSSHRGRGYNEQFF. The rearrangement links TRBV28 to TRBJ2-1; 9 bases are a match to TRBD1. Germline loops: CDR1 MDHEN, CDR2 SYDVKM. Unmatched junction bases numbered 8, after V lost 4 bases and J lost 4 bases. This CDR3 spans 16 amino acids. Variable domain in full (rest from reference TRBV28 and TRBJ2-1): DVKVTQSSRYLVKRTGEKVFLECVQDMDHENMFWYRQDPGLGLRLIYFSYDVKMKEKGDIPEGYSVSREKKERFSLILESASTNQTSMYLCASSSHRGRGYNEQFFGPGTRLTVL.

This chain joins TRBV28 and TRBJ2-7, with 7 nucleotides matching TRBD2. Germline V gene lookup returns CDR1 MDHEN and CDR2 SYDVKM. Trimming removed 6 bases from V and 2 bases from J; junction bases left unmatched: 4. CDR3 length: 13 amino acids. The CDR3 DNA is TGTGCCAGCAGCACTAGCGCCACCTACGAGCAGTACTTC. The encoded protein is CASSTSATYEQYF.

The genes are TRBV2 and TRBJ1-1, with 7 bases fitting TRBD1. CDR1 and CDR2 (germline): SNHLY, FYNNEI. CDR3 length: 15 residues. The V and J ends lost 4 bases and 4 bases, in that order; junction bases with no gene match: 9. The CDR3 spells CASSATGVFRTEAFF. CDR3 bases: TGTGCCAGCAGTGCAACAGGGGTATTTCGCACTGAAGCTTTCTTT.

This chain joins TRBV27 and TRBJ1-5, with D possibly being TRBD1 (5 bases). CDR1 and CDR2 (germline): MNHEY, SMNVEV (reference sequence). V was clipped by 3 bases and J by 1 base, with 10 bases between them. This CDR3 is 15 amino acids long. Here the CDR3 reads CASSFLDRSNQPQHF. The CDR3 nucleotides are TGTGCCAGCAGTTTCCTTGACAGAAGCAATCAGCCCCAGCATTTT.

The gene calls are TRBV19 and TRBJ1-1, with a tentative D call TRBD1 (6 bases). The CDR3 is made up of 13 amino acids. V was pared by 5 bases and J by 5 bases, with 12 bases between. Germline CDR1 reads LNHDA; CDR2 reads SQIVND (reference sequence). CDR3 sequence reads: CASSQGRGTEAFF. The CDR3 DNA sequence: TGTGCCAGTAGTCAGGGCAGGGGAACTGAAGCTTTCTTT.

The V call is TRBV10-3, the J call TRBJ1-1, with TRBD1 as a possible D gene (6 bases). The V gene lost 3 bases and the J gene lost 3 bases, with 8 bases spanning the gap. The CDR3 is 13 residues long. CDR1 is ENHRY and CDR2 is SYGVKD in the germline V gene. Here the CDR3 reads CAISDRGHTEAFF. The CDR3, as DNA: TGTGCCATCAGTGACAGGGGCCACACTGAAGCTTTCTTT.

The V gene is TRBV30, the J gene TRBJ1-1; maybe TRBD1 (6 bases). V lost 1 base, J lost 3 bases, and 9 bases lay in between. Looked up from germline, CDR1 is GTSNPN and CDR2 is SVGIG (reference sequence). This CDR3 has 13 residues. The CDR3 nucleotides read TGTGCCTGGAGTGAACAGGGCCACACTGAAGCTTTCTTT. The encoded protein is CAWSEQGHTEAFF.

This chain joins TRBV2 and TRBJ2-1; the D is unclear. From germline, CDR1 is SNHLY and CDR2 FYNNEI. The CDR3 sequence is 16 residues long. Trimming removed 2 bases at V and 1 base at J, with 12 bases between. CDR3 region: CASSEFTRPSYNEQFF. The CDR3 DNA follows: TGTGCCAGCAGTGAATTCACTCGTCCTTCCTACAATGAGCAGTTCTTC. Looking up the rest from reference TRBV2 and TRBJ2-1 gives the full variable domain: EPEVTQTPSHQVTQMGQEVILRCVPISNHLYFYWYRQILGQKVEFLVSFYNNEISEKSEIFDDQFSVERPDGSNFTLKIRSTKLEDSAMYFCASSEFTRPSYNEQFFGPGTRLTVL.